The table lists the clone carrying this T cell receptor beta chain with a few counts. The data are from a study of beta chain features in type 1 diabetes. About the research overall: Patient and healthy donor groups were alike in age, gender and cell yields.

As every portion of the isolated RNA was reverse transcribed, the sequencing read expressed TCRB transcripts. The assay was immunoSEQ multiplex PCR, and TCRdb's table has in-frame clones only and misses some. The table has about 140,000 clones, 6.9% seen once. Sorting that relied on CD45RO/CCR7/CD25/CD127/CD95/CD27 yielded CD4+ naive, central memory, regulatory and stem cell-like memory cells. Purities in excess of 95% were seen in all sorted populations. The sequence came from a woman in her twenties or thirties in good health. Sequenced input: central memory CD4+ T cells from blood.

CDR3 in amino acids: CSAGLGLAGTDTQYF. The CDR3, as DNA: TGCAGCGCTGGATTGGGACTAGCGGGCACAGATACGCAGTATTTT. The gene calls are TRBV29-1 and TRBJ2-3; 11 positions match TRBD2. The V gene's germline CDR1 is SQVTM and CDR2 ANQGSEA. The CDR3 totals 15 residues. Trimming took 7 bases from V and 1 from J; bases not matched to a gene: 7.